This T cell receptor (beta chain) was retrieved from a study of blood T cells in healthy people across ages. Study as a whole: The capture of about one barcoded beta molecule per two T cells was achieved by template switching.

CDR1 and CDR2 (germline): MNHNY, SVGAGI (reference sequence). This CDR3 is 16 amino acids long. V shed 6 bases and J shed 0 bases, with 15 bases lying between them. The donors, healthy Caucasians from Russia, were aged 6 to 90. Peripheral blood, roughly 9.3 milliliters per donor, was collected. A sample-barcoded 5' primer and a J-beta primer mix were used in a second PCR of roughly 6 to 12 cycles. Each cDNA was tagged by a template-switch adaptor containing 12 random nucleotides. TCRdb itself ran the 5' RACE reads through MiXCR, one entry per CDR3 protein. Found here are approximately 810,000 distinct CDR3 sequences, 29% of them singletons; the top ten hold around a sixth.

V gene TRBV6-6 combines with J gene TRBJ1-3; no reliable D call. Sequencing input: blood. This TCR was recovered from a woman of 80 years or more in good health. The CDR3 reads CASSPQYSDSGNTIYF. The DNA of the CDR3 is TGTGCCAGCAGCCCCCAATATTCTGACTCTGGAAACACCATATATTTT.